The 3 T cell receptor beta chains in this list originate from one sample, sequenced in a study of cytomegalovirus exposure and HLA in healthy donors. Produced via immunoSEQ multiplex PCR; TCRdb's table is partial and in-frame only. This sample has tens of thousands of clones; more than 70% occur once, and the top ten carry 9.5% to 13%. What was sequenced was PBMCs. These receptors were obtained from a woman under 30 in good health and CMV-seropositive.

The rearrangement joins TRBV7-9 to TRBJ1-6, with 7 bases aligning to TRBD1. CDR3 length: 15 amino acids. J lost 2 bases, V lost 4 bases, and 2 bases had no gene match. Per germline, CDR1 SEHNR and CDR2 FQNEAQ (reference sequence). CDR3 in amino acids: CASSWQGAYNSPLHF. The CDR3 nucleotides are TGTGCCAGCAGCTGGCAGGGGGCCTATAATTCACCCCTCCACTTT.

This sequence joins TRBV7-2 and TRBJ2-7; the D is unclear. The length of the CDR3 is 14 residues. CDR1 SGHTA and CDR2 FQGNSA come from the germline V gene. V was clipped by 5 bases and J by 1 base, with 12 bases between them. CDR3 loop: CASSPQASSYEQYF. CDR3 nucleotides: TGTGCCAGCAGCCCCCAGGCCAGTTCCTACGAGCAGTACTTC.

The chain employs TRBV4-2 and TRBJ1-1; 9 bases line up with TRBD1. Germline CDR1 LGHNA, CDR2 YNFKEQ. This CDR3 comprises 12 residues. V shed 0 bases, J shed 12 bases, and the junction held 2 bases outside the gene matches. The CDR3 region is CASSQDDRGTFF. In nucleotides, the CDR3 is TGTGCCAGCAGCCAAGACGACAGGGGGACTTTCTTT.